This T cell receptor beta chain was documented in a study of blood T cell repertoires in COVID-19 (dated by TCRdb to 2020 to 2021). For context, the study as a whole: Collaborator samples came from the United States, Italy and Spain and covered acute and convalescent phases of COVID-19. The dataset comprised deeply sampled blood TCRbeta repertoires from subjects exposed to, actively infected with, or recovered from COVID-19. The samples were drawn from two sources: the first 160 participants of the ongoing ImmuneRACE study, and 1,000 to 1,500 subjects contributed by 6 global collaborators. Sample metadata almost always included a de-identified subject ID, COVID-19 status, age in years and sex. The repertoires were made available in a free public database intended to serve as a resource for research on the immune response to SARS-CoV-2. Where HLA class I and class II types were available, the types were taken from metadata supplied by the sample provider, not from assay-based typing. The prospective study material was composed of cDNA or gDNA derived from T cells, B-cell-depleted T cells, or PBMCs.

What the study reported, not specific to this receptor: The amount of clinical and demographic metadata varied by source and participant and was provided uncurated.

From a lookup of the germline V gene, CDR1 and CDR2 are MNHEY and SVGAGI. From the cysteine up to the phenylalanine, the CDR3 has a length of 15 residues. Only the CDR3 portion is preserved as DNA: 45 bases, with reading frame beginning at the first base. The trim is 6 bases for V and 1 base for J, with a gap of 13 bases between the germline ends. TCRbeta CDR3 regions were amplified from genomic DNA using the immunoSEQ Assay, a bias-controlled multiplex PCR. The published analysis was carried out like this. Nucleated cell counts per sample were estimated from amplification of reference gene primers within the assay. To quantify the absolute abundance of each unique TCRbeta CDR3 rearrangement, sequence reads were collapsed and filtered. For each sample, productive Simpson clonality was calculated as the square root of Simpson's diversity index over productive rearrangements. Imported from immuneACCESS, the table was reduced by TCRdb to in-frame sequences with V and J called. These copies leave out some clones; in studies compared against another copy, an unresolved V gene accounts for under half, and the cause of the remainder is not known. That table gives V, J and clone size, and the DNA gave D and trimming. For this sample the table gives hundreds of thousands of clones, of which 70% to 90% were detected only once. The biggest ten clones account for about 7% of the sample.

With respect to this clone: The antigen it recognizes is unknown. No quality values exist for individual bases; no much larger clone is one base distant.

Whole blood was collected in K2EDTA tubes by collaborating institutions according to the institutions' own protocols. For TCRbeta analysis, collaborators shipped samples as frozen whole blood, isolated PBMCs, or DNA extracted from either of those sample types. This clonotype was obtained from a human donor in a cohort sampled during active COVID-19. Recombination linked TRBV6-5 to TRBJ2-4, with TRBD1 tentatively as D gene (6 bases match). Sequenced sample: peripheral blood. DNA sequence: TGTGCCAGCAGCTCAGGGGAAAAGGCCAAAAACATTCAGTACTTC. This gives the protein CASSSGEKAKNIQYF.